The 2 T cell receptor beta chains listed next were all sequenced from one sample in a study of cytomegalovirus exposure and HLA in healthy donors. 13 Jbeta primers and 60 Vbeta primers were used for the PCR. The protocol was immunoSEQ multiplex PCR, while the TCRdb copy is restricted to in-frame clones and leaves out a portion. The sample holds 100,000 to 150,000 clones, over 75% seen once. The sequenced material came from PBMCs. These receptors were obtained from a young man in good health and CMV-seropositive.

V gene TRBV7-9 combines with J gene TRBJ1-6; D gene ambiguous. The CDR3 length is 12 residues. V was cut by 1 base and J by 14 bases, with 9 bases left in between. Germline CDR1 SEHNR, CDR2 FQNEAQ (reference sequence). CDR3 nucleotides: TGTGCCAGCAGCTTAGACGAGGCAGCCCTCCACTTT. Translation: CASSLDEAALHF.

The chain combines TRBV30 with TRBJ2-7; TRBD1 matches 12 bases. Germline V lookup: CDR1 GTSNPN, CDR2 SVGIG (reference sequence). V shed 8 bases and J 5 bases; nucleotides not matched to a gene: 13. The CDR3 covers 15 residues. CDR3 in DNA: TGTGCCCAAGGATACCCGGGACAGGGGGCCCACGAGCAGTACTTC. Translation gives CAQGYPGQGAHEQYF.